The 28 T cell receptor beta chains below were found in one sample sequenced in a study of T cell responses to AZD1222 COVID-19 vaccine. The protocol was immunoSEQ multiplex PCR, while the TCRdb copy is restricted to in-frame clones and leaves out a portion. The profile shows about 120,000 clones, roughly nine tenths of them singletons. The sequencing used peripheral blood, collected 28 days after the second AZD1222 dose. The receptors stem from an adult who received the AZD1222 COVID-19 vaccine.

The CDR3 nucleotides read TGTGCCAGCAGTTTCTCCATACCCACAGAGGGGACAGGGGGAAGGCAGCCCCAGCATTTT. It codes for CASSFSIPTEGTGGRQPQHF. The chain couples TRBV28 to TRBJ1-5; 11 positions match TRBD1. Germline lookup yields CDR1 MDHEN and CDR2 SYDVKM. V was pared by 3 bases and J by 7 bases, with 20 bases of the junction left unmatched. This CDR3 comprises 20 residues.

This chain uses TRBV28 with TRBJ1-2, with D tentatively TRBD1 (6 bases). Trimming removed 5 bases from V and 5 bases from J, with 9 bases in between. Per the germline V gene, CDR1 is MDHEN and CDR2 is SYDVKM. The CDR3 covers 12 residues. The CDR3 region has the DNA TGTGCCAGCAGTAACAGGGATTATGGCTACACCTTC. It encodes CASSNRDYGYTF.

This chain connects TRBV7-2 to TRBJ2-7, with 10 bases matching TRBD1. The germline CDR1 and CDR2 sequences are SGHTA and FQGNSA. This CDR3 region has 15 residues. The junction had 4 bases not matched to a gene; V was cut back by 1 base and J by 4 bases. The chain's CDR3 is CASSLGVGQGYEQYF. The CDR3 DNA reads TGTGCCAGCAGCTTAGGGGTGGGACAGGGGTACGAGCAGTACTTC.

The CDR3 is CASRQGLAPLHF. The CDR3 DNA reads as TGTGCCAGTCGGCAGGGACTAGCACCCCTCCACTTT. The V call is TRBV19, the J call TRBJ1-6; D is perhaps TRBD1 (5 bases). Germline values: CDR1 LNHDA, CDR2 SQIVND (reference sequence). The CDR3 covers 12 residues. With 8 bases removed from V and 11 bases from J, the gap between germline ends came to 13 bases.

The CDR3 DNA reads as TGTGCCAGCTCACATCCTGGCATGTACCAAGAGACCCAGTACTTC. This gives the protein CASSHPGMYQETQYF. V gene TRBV18 combines with J gene TRBJ2-5; D remains unclear. Trimming removed 4 bases at V and 0 bases at J, with 12 bases between. Germline V gene data show CDR1 as KGHSH and CDR2 as LQKENI. The CDR3 runs to 15 residues.

The chain is built from TRBV18 and TRBJ2-7; 7 bases map to TRBD1. V lost 3 bases, J lost 2 bases, and 4 bases stayed unmatched. The CDR3 runs to 14 residues. The V gene's germline CDR1 is KGHSH and CDR2 LQKENI. The DNA for the CDR3 is TGTGCCAGCTCACCCGGGACAGCCACCTACGAGCAGTACTTC. As protein: CASSPGTATYEQYF.

DNA of the CDR3: TGTGCCAGCAACCCGACAGGGGGCCACCCGAACACCGGGGAGCTGTTTTTT. Translated: CASNPTGGHPNTGELFF. The chain is built from TRBV7-2 and TRBJ2-2, with TRBD1 matching 10 bases. Germline CDR1 and CDR2: SGHTA and FQGNSA. V dropped 7 bases and J dropped 0; count of bases not matched to a gene: 8. The CDR3 has 17 residues.

In its sample, this clone was seen once. This sample includes further DNA sequences coding for the same CDR3. This sequence joins TRBV28 and TRBJ2-1, with D unclear. This CDR3 has 11 residues. Germline loops: CDR1 MDHEN, CDR2 SYDVKM. V lost 5 bases to trimming and J lost 5 bases, with 4 bases between them. CDR3 amino acids: CASSLNNEQFF. The DNA for the CDR3 is TGTGCCAGCAGTCTGAACAATGAGCAGTTCTTC. The whole variable domain, filled in from reference TRBV28 and TRBJ2-1, reads DVKVTQSSRYLVKRTGEKVFLECVQDMDHENMFWYRQDPGLGLRLIYFSYDVKMKEKGDIPEGYSVSREKKERFSLILESASTNQTSMYLCASSLNNEQFFGPGTRLTVL.

The V and J genes are TRBV5-1 and TRBJ2-3; D gene unclear. Trimming shortened V by 0 bases and J by 3 bases, and 8 bases separated the two germline ends. CDR3 length: 14 residues. The germline V gene has CDR1 SGHRS and CDR2 YFSETQ. CDR3 loop: CASSLGEPTDTQYF. DNA of the CDR3: TGCGCCAGCAGCTTGGGAGAACCGACAGATACGCAGTATTTT.

This sequence joins TRBV10-2 and TRBJ2-3, with 7 bases matching TRBD2. The length of the CDR3 is 14 residues. Trimming took 10 bases from V and 5 from J; bases not matched to a gene: 12. Germline CDR1 and CDR2: WSHSY and SAAADI. CDR3 DNA: TGCGCCATTCAGGAGGGCCCGGGGGGAGATACGCAGTATTTT. Its protein is CAIQEGPGGDTQYF.

The rearrangement links TRBV5-4 to TRBJ1-1; D is ambiguous. The CDR3 extends over 14 amino acids. CDR1 and CDR2 (germline): SGHNT, YYREEE (reference sequence). Trimming removed 0 bases at V and 3 bases at J, with 9 bases between. CDR3 in amino acids: CASSLDFGDTEAFF. The DNA of the CDR3 is TGTGCCAGCAGCTTGGACTTTGGGGACACTGAAGCTTTCTTT.

This sequence joins TRBV27 and TRBJ2-7, with a possible D match to TRBD1 (5 bases). This CDR3 spans 15 amino acids. With 6 bases removed from V and 1 base from J, the gap between germline ends came to 16 bases. Germline assignment: CDR1 MNHEY and CDR2 SMNVEV (reference sequence). The CDR3 loop is CASSLRGHFSYEQYF. The CDR3 nucleotides read TGTGCCAGCAGCCTTAGAGGACATTTTTCCTACGAGCAGTACTTC.

This clone was seen once. The J gene is TRBJ2-7, the V gene TRBV2; D unclear. Trimming removed 4 bases from V and 4 bases from J, with 8 bases in between. The CDR3 is 12 residues long. Looked up from germline, CDR1 is SNHLY and CDR2 is FYNNEI. This chain's CDR3 is CASSVHLYEQYF. In DNA form, the CDR3 reads TGTGCCAGCAGTGTGCACCTATACGAGCAGTACTTC.

The chain carries TRBV27 and TRBJ1-4; no clear D gene. Looked up from germline, CDR1 is MNHEY and CDR2 is SMNVEV (reference sequence). The CDR3 loop spans 15 amino acids. Trimming stripped 6 bases from V and 3 bases from J, with 14 bases between. CDR3 in amino acids: CASSLGWGANEKLFF. CDR3 nucleotides: TGTGCCAGCAGCTTGGGGTGGGGAGCTAATGAAAAACTGTTTTTT.

The chain has TRBV6-4 and TRBJ1-2; weak D call: TRBD1 (6 bases). Germline values: CDR1 MRHNA, CDR2 SNTAGT. The CDR3 is made up of 18 amino acids. Trimming took off 2 bases at V and 2 bases at J, with 21 bases between the two ends. The CDR3 sequence is CASSDPPGDKGANYGYTF. CDR3 bases: TGTGCCAGCAGTGACCCACCCGGGGACAAAGGGGCCAACTATGGCTACACCTTC.

V gene TRBV30 combines with J gene TRBJ1-2; D gene uncertain. This CDR3 has 13 amino acids. Trimming removed 4 bases from V and 4 bases from J, with 13 bases in between. CDR1 and CDR2 from the germline V gene are GTSNPN and SVGIG (reference sequence). CDR3 sequence: CAWMSRTAYGYTF. CDR3 bases: TGTGCCTGGATGTCTAGAACCGCCTATGGCTACACCTTC.

The chain joins TRBV11-2 to TRBJ2-7; 8 nucleotides align to TRBD1. V shed 5 bases and J 0 bases; nucleotides not matched to a gene: 6. Germline V gene lookup returns CDR1 SGHAT and CDR2 FQNNGV. The CDR3 sequence is 15 residues long. The CDR3, as DNA: TGTGCCAGCAGCGCCGGACAGGGCTACTCCTACGAGCAGTACTTC. It encodes CASSAGQGYSYEQYF.

The chain uses TRBV30 and TRBJ2-7; D possibly corresponds to TRBD1 (5 bases). V lost 2 bases, J lost 6 bases, and 8 bases lay in between. Germline V CDR1 and CDR2: GTSNPN, SVGIG (reference sequence). This CDR3 spans 11 amino acids. The CDR3 region has the DNA TGTGCCTGGAGTTTTCAGGGCGAGCAGTACTTC. It encodes CAWSFQGEQYF.

This clone was counted once. The rearrangement uses TRBV18 and TRBJ2-2; 9 bases fit TRBD1. Germline V gives CDR1 KGHSH, CDR2 LQKENI. The CDR3 spans 15 residues. Germline trimming cut 3 bases from V and 6 bases from J; bases unmatched to any gene: 5. The CDR3 region has the DNA TGTGCCAGCTCACCTCGGACAGGGGATCCCGGGGAGCTGTTTTTT. Its protein is CASSPRTGDPGELFF.

The chain recombines TRBV28 with TRBJ2-3; D unclear. From germline, CDR1 is MDHEN and CDR2 SYDVKM. This CDR3 spans 12 amino acids. V dropped 8 bases and J dropped 2 bases, with 8 bases sitting between them. The CDR3 region has the DNA TGTGCCAGCGGAGAATACACAGATACGCAGTATTTT. It encodes CASGEYTDTQYF.

In its sample, this clone was seen once. V gene TRBV5-4 combines with J gene TRBJ1-1; D unclear. The V gene lost 6 bases and the J gene lost 7 bases, with 19 bases spanning the gap. Germline lookup yields CDR1 SGHNT and CDR2 YYREEE (reference sequence). The CDR3 is 14 amino acids. The CDR3 reads CASNREGGDGEAFF. Written as DNA, the CDR3 is TGTGCCAGCAACCGTGAGGGTGGGGATGGTGAAGCTTTCTTT.

The CDR3 nucleotides read TGTGCCAGCAGTTTAAGGCAGACCAATCAGCCCCAGCATTTT. This translates into CASSLRQTNQPQHF. The V call is TRBV28, the J call TRBJ1-5; no clear D gene. Looked up from germline, CDR1 is MDHEN and CDR2 is SYDVKM. CDR3 length: 14 amino acids. With 2 bases removed from V and 3 bases from J, the gap between germline ends came to 8 bases.

V and J are TRBV19 and TRBJ1-5; unclear D gene. This CDR3 has 16 amino acids. Looked up from germline, CDR1 is LNHDA and CDR2 is SQIVND (reference sequence). V shed 5 bases and J shed 1 base, with 15 bases lying between them. This CDR3 is CASSRRVKESNQPQHF. CDR3 nucleotides: TGTGCCAGTAGTCGACGAGTTAAGGAAAGCAATCAGCCCCAGCATTTT.

The chain uses TRBV9 and TRBJ2-7; D is perhaps TRBD1 or TRBD2 (7 bases each). The CDR3 sequence is 16 residues long. The V end was cut by 4 bases, the J end by 4 bases, with 21 bases between. CDR1 is SGDLS and CDR2 is YYNGEE in the germline V gene. CDR3 protein: CASSPGGRAAAYEQYF. As DNA, the CDR3 is TGTGCCAGCAGCCCAGGGGGGAGGGCTGCAGCGTACGAGCAGTACTTC.

This chain connects TRBV3-1 (or the pseudogene TRBV3-2) to TRBJ1-1, with D maybe TRBD1 (5 bases). The CDR3 has 13 amino acids. Trimming shortened V by 4 bases and J by 1 base, and 7 bases separated the two germline ends. CDR1 LGHDT and CDR2 YNNKEL come from the germline V gene (reference sequence). CDR3 bases: TGTGCCAGCAGCCCGACAGAGAACACTGAAGCTTTCTTT. It codes for CASSPTENTEAFF.

CDR3 region: CASSWGQGAFNEKLFF. CDR3 bases: TGTGCCAGCAGCTGGGGACAGGGGGCGTTCAATGAAAAACTGTTTTTT. The V call is TRBV7-9, the J call TRBJ1-4; 12 bases are a match to TRBD1. The junction had 5 bases not matched to a gene; V was cut back by 4 bases and J by 5 bases. Per the germline V gene, CDR1 is SEHNR and CDR2 is FQNEAQ (reference sequence). The CDR3 extends over 16 amino acids.

The J gene is TRBJ2-3, the V gene TRBV4-1; 12 positions match TRBD2. This CDR3 contains 17 residues. Germline V gene lookup returns CDR1 MGHRA and CDR2 YSYEKL. With 4 bases clipped from V and 4 bases from J, the junction kept 9 bases outside the gene matches. The CDR3 DNA reads TGCGCCAGCAGCCTCTCGACTAGCGGGAGTGAAGCAGATACGCAGTATTTT. Its translation: CASSLSTSGSEADTQYF.

This clone was recorded once. V is TRBV27 and J is TRBJ2-7; weak D call: TRBD2 (6 bases). The germline V gene encodes CDR1 MNHEY and CDR2 SMNVEV (reference sequence). Between the trimmed V and J ends, which lost 6 bases and 1 base, there was a span of 19 bases. This CDR3 has 16 amino acids. This chain's CDR3 is CASSGPGGKGSYEQYF. CDR3 DNA: TGTGCCAGCAGCGGTCCTGGGGGGAAGGGGTCCTACGAGCAGTACTTC.